This T cell receptor beta chain came from a study of cytomegalovirus exposure and HLA in healthy donors (TCRdb year 2017). In terms of the full investigation: An earlier analysis of approximately 640 of the donors reported about 290 Gb of sequence data and around 110 million unique TCR beta sequences from 190 million or so T cells. An early release covering just under 650 HLA-typed donors comprised 250 to 350 gigabases of sequencing data and tens of millions of unique TCR sequences. The genetic ancestry cluster associated with self-reported Caucasian donors included around 76% of the roughly 410 genotyped donors. The study was designed to test whether signatures of past pathogen exposure could be identified by cataloging public T cell receptors. Using immunosequencing, the study profiled T cell repertoires from about 610 subjects and related those repertoires to cytomegalovirus serostatus. Along with the approximately 650-subject first cohort, a separate validation cohort of over a hundred different subjects was used. The study combined high-throughput TCR immunosequencing, statistical association of individual TCRs with disease status, and machine learning to predict cytomegalovirus infection status. A later analysis re-analyzed previously published TCR beta repertoires from 550 to 700 donors and added high-resolution HLA genotyping to study TCR occurrence patterns. The later analysis used no new phenotypic data to find candidate immune exposures, relying instead on TCR beta sequences and their occurrence across donors. An earlier analysis of some 500 of the donors used high-throughput TCR beta sequencing to judge whether each TCR beta V gene segment behaved as functional or pseudogenic. Donor age, sex, ethnicity and CMV serostatus were compiled alongside the repertoire data. In a later genetic analysis, genome-wide SNP genotypes for about three fifths of the 666 donors were used, and that subset was treated as a discovery cohort. All discovery cohort repertoires had been generated on a single sequencing platform. Class I and class II HLA loci were covered by the typing at four-digit resolution. Typing coverage varied by locus: roughly 620-640 donors for A, B, C, DRB1 and DQB1; some 520 for DQA1; approximately 610 for DPA1; approximately 470 for DPB1. Several DR-DQ haplotypes were handled as single units for association and clustering, since linkage in the cohort was strong. On average, 235,054 unique TCR beta nucleotide sequences were sequenced per donor among about 400 genotyped donors of the cohort, with about 19% of those sequences being non-productive.

On this clone: The specificity of this receptor is unknown. Per-base quality was not reported, and no clone a single base away is much larger than it.

The cohort was made up of hundreds of healthy bone marrow donors. At the time of sampling, all cohort members were nominally healthy, though unrecorded immune exposures were likely present. The donor was CMV seronegative and was included in the group of a few hundred seronegative cohort members. A peripheral blood sample was collected from each donor, and TCR beta sequencing was performed on peripheral blood mononuclear cells. Genomic DNA was extracted from the blood cell samples with the Qiagen DNeasy Blood Extraction Kit. General conclusions and limits of the study: A group of highly shared sequence variants was considered likely to be a technical artifact of the sequencing pipeline. The classifier was reported to diagnose cytomegalovirus status with high specificity and sensitivity in both the original and validation cohorts. In an earlier analysis of approximately 590 of the donors, most TCR beta V segments appeared in productive rearrangements about 87% or about 30% of the time, broadly matching IMGT annotations. Because HLA typing was unavailable for some donors at each locus, only the typed subset was used in association tests. A later analysis found that TCR association rates varied across HLA loci, with DRB1 alleles showing the most associated TCRs and HLA-C alleles the fewest. A later genetic analysis associated a missense DCLRE1C variant with V-gene and J-gene trimming of TCR beta chains, and an independent cohort replicated the association. This cohort had only TCR beta chains sequenced, and the lack of alpha or paired-chain data limited which features could be detected. A total of 150 to 200 TCR beta chains were listed by the study as associated with cytomegalovirus. Immune exposure information for the cohort was limited to CMV serostatus. Seventeen rarely observed V segments, including chromosome 9 orphons, were excluded from the earlier analysis of some 590 of the donors because counts were too low. Correlated functional status among segregating V segments might reflect linkage disequilibrium, but an unknown experimental factor could not be ruled out. A later analysis found that HLA-associated TCR beta chains were more clonally expanded and had lower generation probabilities than equally common non-associated chains. Some IMGT-functional V segments, including TRBV6-2 and TRBV6-3, could not be told apart with the 87-base-pair reads, so those segments were excluded. Most TCR sequences were seen in very few donors, while some public TCRs were found in many individuals. A further reported finding was that TCR beta sequences accurately predicted the HLA-A and HLA-B alleles for most subjects in the first cohort. Assigning TCR associations to individual alleles was difficult when HLA alleles, especially DR and DQ, strongly co-occurred. At a false discovery rate of 0.05, a later analysis linked 16,951 TCR beta sequences to specific HLA alleles. In a later genetic analysis, fewer N-insertions in productive TCRs were reported among donors in an Asian-associated ancestry cluster than the 666-donor mean. Three of the identified cytomegalovirus-associated TCR beta chains were confirmed in vitro to be specific for cytomegalovirus antigens. It was suggested by the authors that the approach could potentially be generalized to other disease states and immunological phenotypes. In a later analysis, several top co-occurrence clusters were reported to appear linked to parvovirus B19, influenza, CMV and Epstein-Barr virus. A later analysis found that most CMV-associated TCR beta chains appeared HLA-restricted, with HLA associations seemingly driven largely by CMV exposure. Roughly uniform sequencing depth across donors was assumed in presence/absence analyses, although this assumption may not hold.

At the junction V is shortened by 4 bases and J by 8 bases; bases outside the gene matches: 10. For CDR1 and CDR2, the germline V gene lists SGHDT and YYEEEE. CDR3 length: 15 amino acids, cysteine to phenylalanine. Only the CDR3 portion is preserved as DNA: 45 bases, with reading frame beginning at the first base. Library preparation used the immunoSEQ multiplex PCR assay. For the multiplex PCR, a mixture combining 60 forward primers for TCR Vbeta segments and 13 reverse primers for TCR Jbeta segments was used. Amplification of the CDR3 region of rearranged TCR beta genes was performed with a multiplex PCR assay on genomic DNA. Amplified TCR beta libraries were sequenced as 87-base-pair reads on the Illumina HiSeq System. For the original study's pipeline: Across the 666 repertoires, a later analysis counted approximately 83 million unique TCR beta chains, about 10 million of which were shared by at least two donors. Raw reads were error-corrected and collapsed into unique sequences with a nearest-neighbor algorithm that merged closely related sequences to remove PCR and sequencing errors. To assign V, D and J gene segments, CDR3 sequences were aligned to IMGT reference sequences. For a sequence to be retained, at least a six-nucleotide match to both a V gene segment and a J gene segment was required. Rearrangements were called productive when the CDR3 lacked stop codons and stayed in frame with V and J; all others were non-productive. CDR3 was defined according to IMGT convention as the region running from the second conserved V-encoded cysteine to the conserved J-encoded phenylalanine. The earlier analysis of 587 of the donors excluded sequences that lacked an unambiguous match to a single V gene segment. In an earlier analysis of roughly 500 of the donors, V segments were called functional above 56.7% productive rearrangements and were called segregating when the between-donor standard deviation exceeded 5%. A statistical classification framework was developed to diagnose cytomegalovirus status using the catalog of TCR beta chain sequences. In a later analysis, V and J genes were assigned by comparing TCR nucleotide sequences against IMGT/GENE-DB human TR gene sequences. The TCRdist pipeline was used in a later analysis to assign CDR3 sequences and most-parsimonious VDJ recombination scenarios. In a later analysis, each TCR beta chain was defined by its CDR3 amino acid sequence together with its V-gene family, and reads lacking a unique V-gene family were excluded. As a way to deal with suspected cross-contamination and a sequencing artifact, a later analysis dropped hundreds of nucleotide sequences that were highly shared and had low generation probability. In a later analysis, a clonal expansion index was calculated for each public chain from normalized within-repertoire ranks of inferred template counts. In a later analysis, generation probabilities were computed with a VDJ recombination model fitted to out-of-frame rearrangements, and the resulting probabilities were checked against IGoR. In a later analysis, TCR-TCR, TCR-HLA and TCR-CMV co-occurrence was scored with hypergeometric tests, and a repertoire-size bias correction was applied to TCR pairs. A later analysis estimated false discovery rates by permuting HLA or CMV assignments 20 times. In a later analysis, co-occurring TCRs were grouped using DBSCAN, with TCRdist sequence similarity added in when clustering inside HLA-allele-positive subsets. For co-occurrence clustering, repertoires with fewer than 30,000 or more than 120,000 public chains were excluded, along with five or six repertoires with anomalous nucleotide sharing. TCRdb took this table from immuneACCESS and kept in-frame rearrangements with V and J called. Such tables lack part of the clones; where checked against another copy, unresolved V genes explain under half of the gap, and the rest is unexplained. The V and J calls and the clone size are those of that table, but D and trimming were determined from the DNA. This sample gives tens of thousands of clones in total; 70% to 85% of them show up just once. Together, the top ten hold under 8.5% of the sample.

This clonotype was sampled from a man aged 60 to 75 in good health and CMV-seronegative. The rearrangement joined TRBV5-6 to TRBJ1-2, and 11 junction bases match TRBD1. The source material was PBMCs. Read as DNA, the sequence is TGTGCCAGCAGCCAGCAGGGACAGGGGGTTTTCGGCTACACCTTC. It encodes CASSQQGQGVFGYTF. This CDR3, with the reference TRBV5-6 and TRBJ1-2 proteins standing in past its ends, gives the full variable domain DAGVTQSPTHLIKTRGQQVTLRCSPKSGHDTVSWYQQALGQGPQFIFQYYEEEERQRGNFPDRFSGHQFPNYSSELNVNALLLGDSALYLCASSQQGQGVFGYTFGSGTRLTVV.